These T cell receptor beta chains were read from a single sample in a study of human thymus T cells. The data were produced by immunoSEQ multiplex PCR, yet TCRdb's version contains in-frame clones alone and is incomplete. The table shows 120,000 or so clones, with just under 95% occurring only once. Sequenced: thymus tissue. The source of these receptors is a boy under two years old with a congenital heart defect but otherwise immunologically healthy. CDR3s include the opening cysteine and the closing phenylalanine or tryptophan. The D gene is left open where the match is weak. Clone size, where shown, is once, few, many, or a class for clones that have expanded.

j_call d_call clone_size v_call cdr3_nt cdr3_aa
TRBJ2-7 TRBD2 - TRBV4-3 TGCGCCAGCAGCCAAGATGTCTCCGCAGCGGGGGGCCTCTCCTACGAGCAGTACTTC CASSQDVSAAGGLSYEQYF
TRBJ1-6 - - TRBV15 TGTGCCACCAGCAGAGATAAGCGTTCCTATAATTCACCCCTCCACTTT CATSRDKRSYNSPLHF
TRBJ1-2 - - TRBV19 TGTGCCAGTAGTAGGGATTGGGCAGACCTCAACTATGGCTACACCTTC CASSRDWADLNYGYTF
TRBJ2-5 TRBD1 - TRBV5-1 TGCGCCAGCAGGCCGACAGGGGTAAGAGGAGAGACCCAGTACTTC CASRPTGVRGETQYF
TRBJ1-1 TRBD1 - TRBV2 TGTGCCAGCACGGACAGGGGGCAGGGGAACACTGAAGCTTTCTTT CASTDRGQGNTEAFF
TRBJ2-1 TRBD2 once TRBV5-1 TGCGCCAGCAGCGCGACTAGCGGGGGTCATGTGGGTGAGCAGTTCTTC CASSATSGGHVGEQFF
TRBJ1-5 - - TRBV4-3 TGCGCCAGCAGCCAAGAGTCAGGGCCCAATCAGCCCCAGCATTTT CASSQESGPNQPQHF
TRBJ2-7 - - TRBV21-1 TGTGCCAGCAGCAAAGCCCTGGGCAGACAGGGGAGCCTCTACGAGCAGTACTTC CASSKALGRQGSLYEQYF
TRBJ1-2 - few TRBV7-2 TGTGCCAGCAGCTTAAGGGGAGGACAGTTGGCCAGAGGCTACACCTTC CASSLRGGQLARGYTF
TRBJ2-7 TRBD2 - TRBV18 TGTGCCAGCTCACCGATTAAGCGGAGCGGGGGGTCATACGAGCAGTACTTC CASSPIKRSGGSYEQYF
TRBJ1-2 TRBD1 - TRBV10-2 TGCGCCAGCAGTGCTGGACAGGGCGGCTACACCTTC CASSAGQGGYTF
TRBJ2-2 - - TRBV7-2 TGTGCCAGCAGCTTAGGACATGAGAACACCGGGGAGCTGTTTTTT CASSLGHENTGELFF
TRBJ2-5 TRBD2 - TRBV15 TGTGCCACCAGCGGAAGTGGACTAGCGGGGGGGCTGGAGACCCAGTACTTC CATSGSGLAGGLETQYF
TRBJ2-1 - - TRBV9 TGTGCCAGCAGCGTAAGGGTTTCGGGGGCGCCGGGGGATGGGAATGAGCAGTTCTTC CASSVRVSGAPGDGNEQFF
TRBJ2-2 TRBD1 - TRBV28 TGTGCCAGCAGACCCGGGACAGGGTTCCACGGGGAGCTGTTTTTT CASRPGTGFHGELFF
TRBJ1-1 - once TRBV9 TGTGCCAGCAGTCACCACATGAACACTGAAGCTTTCTTT CASSHHMNTEAFF
TRBJ2-2 TRBD1 - TRBV10-3 TGTGCCATCAGTGAGTGGGACAGGGGGACTTATTTCAACACCGGGGAGCTGTTTTTT CAISEWDRGTYFNTGELFF
TRBJ2-5 TRBD2 - TRBV4-1 TGCGCCAGCAGCCTGGGACTAGCGGGGCAAGAGACCCAGTACTTC CASSLGLAGQETQYF
TRBJ2-7 TRBD1 - TRBV7-2 TGTGCCAGCAGCTTAGCTGCGGGACAGGAACTCAGATCGCGGGACGAGCAGTACTTC CASSLAAGQELRSRDEQYF
TRBJ2-7 TRBD2 - TRBV28 TGTGCCAGCAACTTGGGAGGGACTAGCCCCGACGAGCAGTACTTC CASNLGGTSPDEQYF
TRBJ1-2 - - TRBV2 TGTGCCAGCAGTGAATCTTGGGGAAAAAATGGCTACACCTTC CASSESWGKNGYTF
TRBJ1-1 - - TRBV15 TGTGCCACCAGCAGAGCCCACGGCGGGTGGGACACTGAAGCTTTCTTT CATSRAHGGWDTEAFF
TRBJ2-5 TRBD2 - TRBV30 TGTGCCTGGAATAAGGTTCGGGGGGGAGAGACCCAGTACTTC CAWNKVRGGETQYF
TRBJ2-1 TRBD2 - TRBV13 TGTGCCAGCAGCTCCCCTCTAGCGGGAGAGCAGTTCTTC CASSSPLAGEQFF
TRBJ2-5 TRBD2 - TRBV6-1 TGTGCCAGCAGTGAAAAGCGGGGGGCGTCAGAGACCCAGTACTTC CASSEKRGASETQYF
TRBJ1-1 - - TRBV5-3 TGTGCCAGACCCAACGTTGTAGGGGGTAGAGCTTTCTTT CARPNVVGGRAFF
TRBJ2-5 TRBD2 - TRBV12-5 TGTGCTAGTGGTTTGGGCCGGGGGGGCCTCGAGACCCAGTACTTC CASGLGRGGLETQYF
TRBJ2-3 - - TRBV7-2 TGTGCCAGCAGCTTACTACTAGCTAACACAGATACGCAGTATTTT CASSLLLANTDTQYF
TRBJ1-1 - once TRBV7-9 TGTGCCAGCAGCTTACTGAAAGGCACTGAAGCTTTCTTT CASSLLKGTEAFF
TRBJ2-2 - - TRBV6-4 TGTGCCAGCAGTGAAACTGGTGACGGGGAGCTGTTTTTT CASSETGDGELFF
TRBJ1-2 TRBD1 - TRBV6-1 TGTGCCAGCAGTGCCTCCGGGACAGGGGGCGCGAAGGGAACGGGTGGCTACACCTTC CASSASGTGGAKGTGGYTF
TRBJ2-7 TRBD1 - TRBV28 TGTGCCAGCAGAGAGACAGGGCTCACCCGGGGCGAGCAGTACTTC CASRETGLTRGEQYF
TRBJ2-5 TRBD2 - TRBV5-5 TGTGCCAGCCGAATTGGGCTAGCGGGGAGGGAGACCCAGTACTTC CASRIGLAGRETQYF
TRBJ2-5 TRBD1 - TRBV4-3 TGCGCCAGCAGCTTCTTCCCGCCGGGACAGGGGAAAGAGACCCAGTACTTC CASSFFPPGQGKETQYF
TRBJ1-2 - - TRBV7-2 TGTGCCAGCAGCCCGGGCAGCCCCTATGGCTACACCTTC CASSPGSPYGYTF